This entry lists 15 T cell receptor beta chains sequenced from one sample in a study of blood T cell repertoires in COVID-19. TCRdb keeps only in-frame clones here, not all; method: immunoSEQ multiplex PCR. The sample comprises around 250,000 clones, about 91% of which are singletons, and approximately 2.9% rests with the top ten. The sample comprised PBMCs or T cells enriched from blood (not recorded which). The receptors derive from a man aged 35-49 years who had been exposed to COVID-19.

The chain uses TRBV2 and TRBJ1-1; a possible D gene is TRBD1 (5 bases). CDR1 is SNHLY and CDR2 is FYNNEI in the germline V gene. With 5 bases removed from V and 3 bases from J, the gap between germline ends came to 10 bases. This CDR3 contains 13 residues. The CDR3 DNA sequence: TGTGCCAGCAGTAGAGTAGGGGACACTGAAGCTTTCTTT. This codes for CASSRVGDTEAFF.

CDR3 loop: CASSLLSASNQPQHF. The DNA for the CDR3 is TGTGCCAGCAGTTTATTGAGCGCTAGCAATCAGCCCCAGCATTTT. The chain employs TRBV27 and TRBJ1-5; D is unclear. This CDR3 has 15 amino acids. Trimming left V 1 base short and J 0 bases short, with 7 bases between. Germline V gene sequence: CDR1 MNHEY, CDR2 SMNVEV (reference sequence).

The chain couples TRBV5-5 to TRBJ2-2; D remains ambiguous. The germline gives CDR1 SGHKS, CDR2 YYEKEE (reference sequence). Trimming removed 4 bases from V and 4 bases from J, with 17 bases in between. The CDR3 is made up of 16 amino acids. CDR3 DNA sequence: TGTGCCAGCAGCCAAAGTCCAAACCCGAGCACCGGGGAGCTGTTTTTT. Its protein product is CASSQSPNPSTGELFF.

The chain is built from TRBV7-3 and TRBJ2-3; 11 bases agree with TRBD1. Germline lookup yields CDR1 SGHTA and CDR2 FQGTGA. This CDR3 spans 17 amino acids. V trimming: 0 bases; J trimming: 2 bases; junction bases outside the gene matches: 4. The CDR3 is CASSLTDRGRLTDTQYF. In DNA, the CDR3 is TGTGCCAGCAGCTTAACGGACAGGGGGCGGCTCACAGATACGCAGTATTTT.

V and J are TRBV5-1 and TRBJ1-2; 7 positions match TRBD1. The CDR3 is made up of 15 amino acids. The germline V gene encodes CDR1 SGHRS and CDR2 YFSETQ. V shed 0 bases, J shed 7 bases, and the junction held 9 bases outside the gene matches. The CDR3 DNA reads TGCGCCAGCAGCTTGGAGGCAGGGGGACCGCGTGGCTACACCTTC. Its translation: CASSLEAGGPRGYTF.

The chain joins TRBV6-2 or TRBV6-3 to TRBJ1-4, with a possible D match to TRBD1 (6 bases). The CDR3 has 15 residues. V was trimmed by 4 bases and J by 10 bases, leaving 19 bases between them. Germline CDR1 reads MNHEY; CDR2 reads SVGEGT. CDR3 protein: CASSLSTGSLRKLFF. CDR3 DNA sequence: TGTGCCAGCAGTTTGTCGACAGGCTCTCTGAGAAAACTGTTTTTT.

This rearrangement joins TRBV7-9 to TRBJ2-7, with D unresolved. Germline-derived CDR1 and CDR2 are SEHNR and FQNEAQ (reference sequence). The CDR3 has 14 residues. The ends were cut back, 0 bases at V and 2 bases at J, with 8 bases in the middle. This CDR3 reads CASSLAGETYEQYF. In DNA, the CDR3 is TGTGCCAGCAGCTTAGCGGGCGAGACCTACGAGCAGTACTTC.

The chain is built from TRBV6-2 or TRBV6-3 and TRBJ1-1; D unclear. Looked up from germline, CDR1 is MNHEY and CDR2 is SVGEGT. The CDR3 loop spans 13 amino acids. Trimming removed 5 bases at V and 4 bases at J, with 11 bases between. The CDR3 is CASSDGRGTEAFF. DNA for the CDR3: TGTGCCAGCAGTGATGGGCGTGGCACTGAAGCTTTCTTT.

The chain couples TRBV30 to TRBJ1-3; D is unclear. Between the trimmed V and J ends, which lost 5 bases and 3 bases, there was a span of 11 bases. The CDR3 totals 13 residues. CDR1 is GTSNPN and CDR2 is SVGIG in the germline V gene (reference sequence). CDR3 sequence: CAWVAVFGNTIYF. Written as DNA, the CDR3 is TGTGCCTGGGTAGCGGTTTTTGGAAACACCATATATTTT.

The chain employs TRBV29-1 and TRBJ1-1; 9 bases match TRBD1. V lost 0 bases and J lost 4; bases outside the gene matches: 3. CDR3 length: 14 residues. The germline gives CDR1 SQVTM, CDR2 ANQGSEA. The CDR3 DNA follows: TGCAGCGTTGAAGATGACAGGGGGGGCACTGAAGCTTTCTTT. Translated, it gives CSVEDDRGGTEAFF.

The DNA of the CDR3 is TGTGCCAGCAGCCATAGGACAGGGGGCACGGGAGGAACCACTGAAGCTTTCTTT. Encoded protein: CASSHRTGGTGGTTEAFF. This chain uses TRBV16 with TRBJ1-1; 11 bases map to TRBD1. The V and J ends lost 3 bases and 4 bases, in that order; junction bases with no gene match: 13. The CDR3 has 18 residues. Germline CDR1 reads KGHSY; CDR2 reads FQNENV.

This clone occurred a few times. The V gene is TRBV14, the J gene TRBJ2-2; 9 bases agree with TRBD1. V shed 4 bases and J 4 bases; nucleotides not matched to a gene: 7. From germline, CDR1 is SGHDN and CDR2 FVKESK. CDR3 length: 16 residues. The CDR3 nucleotides read TGTGCCAGCAGCCCCGGACAGGGGTGGGTCACCGGGGAGCTGTTTTTT. It codes for CASSPGQGWVTGELFF.

V and J are TRBV11-2 and TRBJ2-2, with TRBD2 matching 11 bases. CDR1 is SGHAT, CDR2 FQNNGV, per germline. The length of the CDR3 is 16 residues. The ends lost 6 bases at V and 4 bases at J; junction bases unmatched: 7. The CDR3 bases are TGTGCCAGCAGTGAACTAGCGGGAGATACCACCGGGGAGCTGTTTTTT. Amino acid sequence: CASSELAGDTTGELFF. The variable domain in full, with the rest retrieved from reference TRBV11-2 and TRBJ2-2, is EAGVAQSPRYKIIEKRQSVAFWCNPISGHATLYWYQQILGQGPKLLIQFQNNGVVDDSQLPKDRFSAERLKGVDSTLKIQPAKLEDSAVYLCASSELAGDTTGELFFGEGSRLTVL.

The J gene is TRBJ2-1, the V gene TRBV2, with 10 positions matching TRBD2. The CDR3 totals 16 residues. V lost 3 bases, J lost 1 base, and 3 bases stayed unmatched. The V gene's germline CDR1 is SNHLY and CDR2 FYNNEI. The CDR3 DNA sequence: TGTGCCAGCAGTGACCTTAGCGGGAGGTCCTACAATGAGCAGTTCTTC. It is translated as CASSDLSGRSYNEQFF.

The chain recombines TRBV7-8 with TRBJ1-3; D call uncertain. V was pared by 6 bases and J by 0 bases, with 12 bases between. The germline V gene has CDR1 SGHVS and CDR2 FQNEAQ. The CDR3 extends over 15 amino acids. CDR3 amino acids: CASSFAGSSGNTIYF. The CDR3 bases are TGTGCCAGCAGTTTTGCCGGGAGCTCTGGAAACACCATATATTTT.